Below, 30 T cell receptor beta chains from the same sample are listed, as sequenced in a study of tumor and adjacent non-tumor tissue in lung cancer. The library came from three nested PCR rounds adapted from ARM-PCR protocols. MiXCR, run by TCRdb on the multiplex PCR reads, gives a single entry per CDR3 protein. The sample has roughly 74,000 distinct CDR3 sequences; 76% are singletons. The template was RNA from unsorted bulk tissue. Distant lung tissue was collected more than 3 cm away from the tumor edge. The sequenced sample consisted of distant non-tumor lung tissue. The receptor source for this set is a man between 70 and 80 years old with non-small cell lung cancer.

This clonotype occurred many times. J is TRBJ2-7 and V is TRBV21-1; TRBD1 reflects the table's D call only, with no check against the DNA. TRBV21-1 is labeled a pseudogene. This CDR3 is built from 14 residues. The CDR3 DNA sequence: TGTGCCAGCAGCCCCCGACAGGGGGTCTACGAGCAGTACTTC. Its translation: CASSPRQGVYEQYF.

Points on this clonotype: A read error may account for a junction end that differs from germline. V is TRBV7-9 and J is TRBJ2-3; no reliable D call. This CDR3 region has 12 residues. CDR1 SEHNR and CDR2 FQNEAQ come from the germline V gene (reference sequence). CDR3 loop: CASSSPCDTQYF. The CDR3 bases are TGTGCTAGCAGCTCCCCCTGTGATACGCAATATTTT.

As regards this clonotype: Relative to the germline gene, one junction end is altered; a read error may explain this. The chain combines TRBV29-1 with TRBJ1-2, with D uncertain. The CDR3 has 10 residues. Germline loops: CDR1 SQVTM, CDR2 ANQGSEA. The CDR3 loop is CGVWTVRTTF. The CDR3 nucleotides are TGCGGCGTTTGGACGGTGCGTACGACCTTC.

The J gene is TRBJ1-6, the V gene TRBV6-2 or TRBV6-3; no firm D call. The germline V gene encodes CDR1 MNHEY and CDR2 SVGEGT. The V end lost 10 bases, the J end lost 8 bases, and 21 bases lay between the germline ends. The CDR3 extends over 15 amino acids. CDR3 bases: TGTGCCAACAGCCCGGCGGGTAAAGAGTATTCACCCCTCCACTTT. It encodes CANSPAGKEYSPLHF.

A remark on this clonotype: The germline gene is not matched at one end of the junction; a read error may be the cause. V usage is TRBV7-8 and J usage is TRBJ2-1; D ambiguous. The CDR3 has 13 amino acids. The V gene's germline CDR1 is SGHVS and CDR2 FQNEAQ. The CDR3 spells CANSSPPRDGQFF. CDR3 nucleotide sequence: TGTGCCAACAGCTCCCCCCCAAGGGATGGGCAGTTCTTC.

A note on this clonotype: The junction differs from germline at one of its ends, possibly a read error. The chain has TRBV2 and TRBJ2-7; no definite D call. CDR3 length: 13 amino acids. Per the germline V gene, CDR1 is SNHLY and CDR2 is FYNNEI. As DNA, the CDR3 is TGTGCCAGCAGTGAAGAGGCAGAATACGAGGAGTACTTC. It encodes CASSEEAEYEEYF.

With respect to this clonotype: The final CDR3 position lacks the conserved phenylalanine or tryptophan, pointing to a likely read error. V and J are TRBV20-1 and TRBJ2-4, with D possibly being TRBD2 (5 bases). Germline V gives CDR1 DFQATT, CDR2 SNEGSKA (reference sequence). V was cut by 1 base and J by 6 bases, with 16 bases left in between. This CDR3 has 15 amino acids. The CDR3 sequence is CSARVAGGFGNIQYL. The CDR3 DNA reads TGCAGTGCTAGAGTCGCCGGCGGGTTCGGAAACATTCAGTACTTG.

The rearrangement joins TRBV6-5 to TRBJ2-7, with 10 nucleotides matching TRBD2. Trimming took 6 bases from V and 4 from J; bases not matched to a gene: 18. CDR3 length: 18 residues. Germline CDR1 is MNHEY and CDR2 is SVGAGI. In nucleotides, the CDR3 is TGTGCCAGCAGCTCACTAACTAGCGGGACAAAATTCATGTACGAGCAGTACTTC. Its translation: CASSSLTSGTKFMYEQYF.

This clonotype was counted a few times. No conserved phenylalanine or tryptophan is present at the end of the CDR3, so a read error is the likely explanation. This rearrangement joins TRBV29-1 to TRBJ1-1, with no clear D. The length of the CDR3 is 12 residues. Germline V gene sequence: CDR1 SQVTM, CDR2 ANQGSEA. Trimming left V 4 bases short and J 6 bases short, with 12 bases between. As DNA, the CDR3 is TGCAGCGTTGTGGCGGAGACGCCTGAAGCTTTCATC. This codes for CSVVAETPEAFI.

Remarks on this clonotype: As the CDR3 is not closed by the conserved phenylalanine or tryptophan, this likely results from a read error. The V and J genes are TRBV6-2 or TRBV6-3 and TRBJ1-1, with D possibly being TRBD1 (6 bases). The CDR3 totals 15 residues. Per germline, CDR1 MNHEY and CDR2 SVGEGT. The CDR3 nucleotides read TGTGTCAGCCGACGTTTTGAGGGACAAAGAAGAGAAGCTTTCGTT. Its protein is CVSRRFEGQRREAFV.

For this clonotype: A much larger clone is a single base away; this may be a read error. CDR3 sequence (DNA): TGTGCCAGCAGCTGGGGACAGGATGTGCAGTCCTTC. It specifies CASSWGQDVQSF. The rearrangement joins TRBV5-6 to TRBJ2-1; 8 nucleotides agree with TRBD1. The CDR3 length is 12 residues. Germline V lookup: CDR1 SGHDT, CDR2 YYEEEE.

With respect to this clonotype: One end of the junction fails to match germline, which may point to a read error. The J gene is TRBJ2-1, the V gene TRBV10-1; 8 positions agree with TRBD2. The CDR3 is 14 amino acids. Germline lookup yields CDR1 WNHNN and CDR2 SYGVQD (reference sequence). This CDR3 is CASSRGGSHNEQFF. The DNA of the CDR3 is TGCGCCAGCAGTCGGGGGGGCTCCCACAATGAGCAGTTCTTC.

This sequence joins TRBV28 and TRBJ2-7; D might be TRBD1 (5 bases). CDR1 and CDR2 (germline): MDHEN, SYDVKM. CDR3 length: 14 residues. V dropped 3 bases and J dropped 6 bases, with 15 bases sitting between them. The CDR3 DNA reads TGTGCCAGCAGTTTTCCGCGACAGTTCCTCGAGCAGTACTTC. Translated: CASSFPRQFLEQYF.

Regarding this clonotype: One junction end disagrees with the germline gene, perhaps due to a read error. CDR3 loop: CASNQARNSKGLAGGSYEQYF. The CDR3 DNA reads as TGCGCCAGCAACCAAGCCCGTAATTCAAAAGGACTAGCGGGAGGCTCCTACGAGCAGTACTTC. This rearrangement joins TRBV4-3 to TRBJ2-7; 14 bases are shared with TRBD2. The CDR3 spans 21 residues. From germline, CDR1 is LGHNA and CDR2 YSLEER.

With regard to this clonotype: Since a much larger clone is just one base distant, this may be a read error. J is TRBJ2-3 and V is TRBV6-2 or TRBV6-3; D ambiguous. CDR1 is MNHEY and CDR2 is SVGEGT in the germline V gene. Trimming stripped 0 bases from V and 2 bases from J, with 15 bases between. There are 17 residues in the CDR3. CDR3 sequence (DNA): TGTGCCAGCAGTTACTCAGGGCTAGTGGGGTTCACAGATACGCAGTATTTT. Protein: CASSYSGLVGFTDTQYF.

The chain combines TRBV11-2 with TRBJ2-1, with D maybe TRBD1 (5 bases). V gave up 8 bases and J gave up 0 bases, with 20 bases separating them. CDR3 length: 17 residues. Germline V CDR1 and CDR2: SGHAT, FQNNGV. CDR3 DNA: TGTGCCAGCGTGTGGGGCTCCAGCGCCGTCTCCTACAATGAGCAGTTCTTC. Its translation is CASVWGSSAVSYNEQFF.

Notes on this clonotype: The germline gene is not matched at one end of the junction; a read error may be the cause. The rearrangement uses TRBV11-3 and TRBJ2-5; TRBD2 aligns across 8 bases. This CDR3 has 16 amino acids. Germline-derived CDR1 and CDR2 are SGHNT and YENEEA. CDR3 DNA sequence: TGTGCCAGCAGCTTAGGTGTGGTGAAACTAGCGGAGACTCAGTACTTC. Its translation: CASSLGVVKLAETQYF.

To note about this clonotype: The junction and the germline gene differ at one end; a read error may be behind it. This chain joins TRBV11-2 and TRBJ1-6, with D tentatively TRBD1 (5 bases). CDR1 and CDR2 (germline): SGHAT, FQNNGV. CDR3 length: 15 amino acids. CDR3 residues: CTSSSPGREHSPLHF. Here the CDR3 DNA reads TGTACCAGCAGCTCCCCGGGACGGGAGCACTCACCCCTCCACTTT.

As concerns this clonotype: The CDR3 end shows no conserved phenylalanine or tryptophan, and so a read error is likely. The chain uses TRBV12-3 or TRBV12-4 and TRBJ2-5; D not certain. V lost 7 bases and J 3 bases, leaving 9 bases between the germline ends. CDR3 length equals 12 residues. The CDR3 loop is CASNFLEETQYS. CDR3 coding DNA: TGTGCCAGCAATTTTTTAGAAGAGACCCAGTACTCC.

There are many counts of this clonotype. This sequence joins TRBV6-1 and TRBJ1-1, with 8 bases lining up with TRBD1. The CDR3 has 15 amino acids. Germline V gives CDR1 MNHNS, CDR2 SASEGT. V shed 4 bases, J shed 6 bases, and the junction held 10 bases outside the gene matches. CDR3 region: CASSALTGVRAEAFF. In DNA form, the CDR3 reads TGTGCCAGCAGTGCCTTGACAGGGGTGAGGGCTGAAGCTTTCTTT.

The sample holds many counts of this clonotype. A junction boundary mismatches the germline segment, possibly from a read error. The chain links TRBV11-2 to TRBJ2-2, with TRBD1 matching over 7 bases. The germline V gene has CDR1 SGHAT and CDR2 FQNNGV. The length of the CDR3 is 16 residues. CDR3 residues: CASNLVGTGVAGELFF. DNA of the CDR3: TGTGCCAGCAACTTAGTGGGTACAGGGGTTGCAGGGGAGCTGTTTTTT.

Comment on this clonotype: The final CDR3 position lacks the conserved phenylalanine or tryptophan, pointing to a likely read error. V usage is TRBV12-3 or TRBV12-4 and J usage is TRBJ2-7; tentative D call: TRBD2 (6 bases). V dropped 5 bases and J dropped 6 bases, with 17 bases sitting between them. The CDR3 length is 14 residues. Here the CDR3 reads CASSLPTLGSEQYS. For the CDR3, the DNA is TGTGCCAGCAGTCTCCCGACACTCGGGAGCGAGCAGTACTCC.

Worth noting for this clonotype: A much larger clone differs by one base, so this may be a read error. The J gene is TRBJ1-2, the V gene TRBV7-8; the D is unclear. CDR1 SGHVS and CDR2 FQNEAQ come from the germline V gene. The CDR3 totals 15 residues. CDR3 protein: CASSFIRSINYDYTF. DNA of the CDR3: TGTGCCAGCAGCTTCATTAGATCGATTAACTATGACTACACCTTC.

Regarding this clonotype: A much larger clone sits a single nucleotide away, making a read error possible. The chain combines TRBV6-5 with TRBJ1-2; TRBD1 aligns across 7 bases. The CDR3 has 14 residues. J gave up 3 bases and V 7 bases, and 8 bases lay outside the gene matches. CDR1 is MNHEY and CDR2 is SVGAGI in the germline V gene. DNA of the CDR3: TGTGCCAGCATAGAGGGGGCGCAGGACTATGGCTACACCTTC. Protein product: CASIEGAQDYGYTF.

Details on this clonotype: The junction shows a germline mismatch at one end, possibly a read error. The CDR3: CASSILTLGNEHYF. The CDR3 coding sequence is TGTGCCAGCAGTATCCTGACACTCGGGAACGAGCACTACTTC. The chain uses TRBV12-3 or TRBV12-4 and TRBJ2-7; D may be TRBD2 (5 bases). The CDR3 length is 14 residues.

This clonotype has at least ten counts. J is TRBJ2-7 and V is TRBV6-1, with 9 bases identical to TRBD2. Germline V gene sequence: CDR1 MNHNS, CDR2 SASEGT. This CDR3 contains 16 residues. The V and J ends lost 6 bases and 2 bases, in that order; junction bases with no gene match: 11. The CDR3 spells CASRIAGGSEPYEQYF. CDR3 in DNA: TGTGCCAGCAGAATCGCGGGGGGGTCGGAACCCTACGAGCAGTACTTC.

As to this clonotype: Likely a read error: the CDR3 ends without its conserved phenylalanine or tryptophan. The chain is built from TRBV5-1 and TRBJ2-5; 9 positions match TRBD1. The germline CDR1 and CDR2 sequences are SGHRS and YFSETQ. The ends lost 4 bases at V and 5 bases at J; junction bases unmatched: 6. The CDR3 extends over 14 amino acids. CDR3 residues: CASSQQGAQETQYL. In nucleotides, the CDR3 is TGCGCCAGCAGCCAACAGGGGGCACAGGAGACCCAGTACCTC.

With respect to this clonotype: A read error may produce the germline difference seen at one junction end. The rearrangement joins TRBV29-1 to TRBJ2-1; a weak D match, TRBD2 (5 bases). Germline-derived CDR1 and CDR2 are SQVTM and ANQGSEA. CDR3 length equals 18 residues. CDR3 protein: CSVDNGVRKAVSYNEQFF. In DNA form, the CDR3 reads TGCAGCGTTGATAACGGGGTTCGTAAGGCTGTCTCCTATAATGAGCAGTTCTTC.

Comment on this clonotype: The missing conserved phenylalanine or tryptophan at the end of this CDR3 makes a read error likely. The gene calls are TRBV10-3 and TRBJ2-1; the match to TRBD2 covers 8 bases. V lost 7 bases and J lost 9; bases outside the gene matches: 11. The CDR3 is 14 residues long. From germline, CDR1 is ENHRY and CDR2 SYGVKD. CDR3 sequence: CAINSGVLSGEQFL. CDR3 coding DNA: TGTGCCATCAATAGCGGGGTTCTCTCGGGTGAGCAGTTCTTA.

A word on this clonotype: A read error may produce the germline difference seen at one junction end. The chain couples TRBV29-1 to TRBJ1-1; 11 nucleotides match TRBD1. The germline V gene encodes CDR1 SQVTM and CDR2 ANQGSEA. The CDR3 spans 15 residues. CDR3 sequence (DNA): TGTAGCGTTGAGGGGGACAGGGGGTTAAAAAATGGGGCTTTCTTT. Its protein is CSVEGDRGLKNGAFF. The variable domain in full, completed from reference TRBV29-1 and TRBJ1-1, reads SAVISQKPSRDICQRGTSLTIQCQVDSQVTMMFWYRQQPGQSLTLIATANQGSEATYESGFVIDKFPISRPNLTFSTLTVSNMSPEDSSIYLCSVEGDRGLKNGAFFGQGTRLTVV.